What follows are 11 T cell receptor beta chains derived from one specimen sequenced in a study of spatial heterogeneity in lung cancer. Specified time point: blood at routine non-recurrence follow-up after resection. TCRdb ran MiXCR on the 5' RACE reads and lists one entry per CDR3 protein. The table has under 150,000 distinct CDR3 sequences, roughly 10% seen once. The starting material was PBMCs, obtained at follow-up. The receptors were sampled from a female donor with early-stage non-small cell lung cancer.

This clonotype was seen a few times. The chain recombines TRBV28 with TRBJ1-2; D call uncertain. In germline, CDR1 is MDHEN, CDR2 SYDVKM. V was shortened by 1 base and J by 0 bases, with 9 bases between the two germline ends. The CDR3 is 15 amino acids. The CDR3 region has the DNA TGTGCCAGCAGTTTATATGGGTTCCCTAACTATGGCTACACCTTC. This gives the protein CASSLYGFPNYGYTF.

The V and J genes are TRBV7-2 and TRBJ2-7, with unresolved D. Trimming shortened V by 0 bases and J by 4 bases, and 7 bases separated the two germline ends. Germline loops: CDR1 SGHTA, CDR2 FQGNSA. CDR3 length: 13 residues. CDR3 residues: CASSLAASYEQYV. Written as DNA, the CDR3 is TGTGCCAGCAGCTTAGCGGCATCGTACGAGCAGTACGTC.

A few counts support this clonotype. The rearrangement links TRBV9 to TRBJ1-1, with D perhaps TRBD1 (6 bases). CDR3 length: 17 residues. Per germline, CDR1 SGDLS and CDR2 YYNGEE. V was cut by 0 bases and J by 7 bases, with 22 bases left in between. Written as DNA, the CDR3 is TGTGCCAGCAGCGTAGGCATCGCATATCGGACAGCAAGTGAAGCTTTCTTT. As protein: CASSVGIAYRTASEAFF.

The V call is TRBV19, the J call TRBJ2-3; 9 bases agree with TRBD2. Trimming at V came to 7 bases and at J to 4 bases, leaving 9 bases not matched to a gene. Germline V gene sequence: CDR1 LNHDA, CDR2 SQIVND (reference sequence). There are 15 residues in the CDR3. CDR3 DNA sequence: TGTGCCAGTAACCCCTTTAGCGGGAGTCCAGATACGCAGTATTTT. Translated, it gives CASNPFSGSPDTQYF.

This clonotype was detected ten times or more. The J gene is TRBJ1-2, the V gene TRBV18; TRBD1 might be the D (5 bases). Germline CDR1 reads KGHSH; CDR2 reads LQKENI. The CDR3 length is 13 residues. V lost 2 bases and J lost 3, with 7 bases in between. The CDR3 DNA is TGTGCCAGCTCACCAGGCAGGGACTATGGCTACACCTTC. Residues: CASSPGRDYGYTF.

Of note for this clonotype: A much larger clone is a single base away; this may be a read error. The V gene is TRBV19, the J gene TRBJ2-2; 8 bases map to TRBD2. CDR1 is LNHDA and CDR2 is SQIVND in the germline V gene (reference sequence). The CDR3 sequence is 16 residues long. The CDR3, as DNA: TGTGCCAGTGCCCGCCAGGCGGGAGGCAACACCGGGGAGCCGTTTTTT. Its protein product is CASARQAGGNTGEPFF.

The gene calls are TRBV4-1 and TRBJ2-7; 11 bases line up with TRBD2. Germline V gene data show CDR1 as MGHRA and CDR2 as YSYEKL. The CDR3 consists of 15 residues. Trimming cost V 1 base and J 3 bases; bases outside gene matches: 2. The CDR3 is CASSQGLAGIYEQYV. As DNA, the CDR3 is TGCGCCAGCAGCCAAGGACTAGCGGGAATCTACGAGCAGTACGTC.

Written as DNA, the CDR3 is TGTGCCAGCAGTCCCGGGATTTCCTACGAGCAGTACTTC. Its translation is CASSPGISYEQYF. The gene calls are TRBV28 and TRBJ2-7, with D perhaps TRBD2 (5 bases). CDR3 length equals 13 residues. CDR1 and CDR2 from the germline V gene are MDHEN and SYDVKM. Trimming stripped 5 bases from V and 1 base from J, with 9 bases between. Filled out from reference TRBV28 and TRBJ2-7, the complete variable domain reads DVKVTQSSRYLVKRTGEKVFLECVQDMDHENMFWYRQDPGLGLRLIYFSYDVKMKEKGDIPEGYSVSREKKERFSLILESASTNQTSMYLCASSPGISYEQYFGPGTRLTVT.

The table lists this clonotype with many counts. The V and J genes are TRBV7-8 and TRBJ1-4; D is unresolved. Trimming left V 5 bases short and J 8 bases short, with 12 bases between. The CDR3 consists of 13 residues. Germline CDR1 and CDR2: SGHVS and FQNEAQ. CDR3 sequence: CASSPNLWEKLFF. CDR3 sequence (DNA): TGTGCCAGCAGCCCCAATCTCTGGGAAAAACTGTTTTTT.

This clonotype was seen many times. This sequence joins TRBV12-5 and TRBJ2-7; D is ambiguous. The CDR3 spans 12 residues. Germline CDR1 is LGHNT and CDR2 is FRNRAP. V lost 9 bases and J 5 bases, leaving 14 bases between the germline ends. For the CDR3, the DNA is TGTGCTAGATGGAGTAGTTTCCACGAGCAGTACGTC. It codes for CARWSSFHEQYV.

This clonotype was detected only a few times. The chain combines TRBV11-2 with TRBJ2-7; D is perhaps TRBD2 (6 bases). V lost 0 bases and J 6 bases, leaving 15 bases between the germline ends. Germline CDR1 reads SGHAT; CDR2 reads FQNNGV. The CDR3 spans 15 residues. In nucleotides, the CDR3 is TGTGCCAGCAGCTTAGATTCCGGGAGACAGCTCGAGCAGTACTTC. This translates into CASSLDSGRQLEQYF.